The 25 T cell receptor beta chains below come from one sample, sequenced in a study of cytotoxic CD8 clonotypes in ibrutinib-treated CLL. Only in-frame clones appear in the TCRdb table, and some are missing; sequencing was by immunoSEQ multiplex PCR. The repertoire consists of hundreds of thousands of clones, with around 70% occurring once and the leading ten covering over 15%. The sample in question was PBMCs, obtained after 24 months of ibrutinib treatment. The receptors shown here come from a human donor with chronic lymphocytic leukemia.

The rearrangement links TRBV27 to TRBJ2-5; weak D call: TRBD2 (5 bases). The CDR3 has 12 amino acids. Trimming pared 5 bases from V and 7 bases from J, leaving 11 bases between. Germline CDR1 MNHEY, CDR2 SMNVEV (reference sequence). CDR3 sequence (DNA): TGTGCCAGCAGTCTACCCGAGGGGACCCAGTACTTC. This gives the protein CASSLPEGTQYF.

The CDR3 sequence is CASSPGGQGVETQYF. As DNA, the CDR3 is TGTGCCAGCAGTCCCGGGGGGCAGGGCGTGGAGACCCAGTACTTC. The V call is TRBV5-4, the J call TRBJ2-5; weak D call: TRBD2 (7 bases). The CDR3 loop spans 15 amino acids. The V and J ends lost 5 bases and 5 bases respectively, with 19 bases between them. The V gene's germline CDR1 is SGHNT and CDR2 YYREEE (reference sequence). The whole variable domain, remainder taken from reference TRBV5-4 and TRBJ2-5, is ETGVTQSPTHLIKTRGQQVTLRCSSQSGHNTVSWYQQALGQGPQFIFQYYREEENGRGNFPPRFSGLQFPNYSSELNVNALELDDSALYLCASSPGGQGVETQYFGPGTRLLVL.

The chain carries TRBV10-3 and TRBJ2-7, with D possibly being TRBD2 (6 bases). Germline CDR1 reads ENHRY; CDR2 reads SYGVKD. The CDR3 extends over 17 amino acids. V was pared by 0 bases and J by 2 bases, with 17 bases between. CDR3 loop: CAISESSGQMGAYEQYF. CDR3 DNA sequence: TGTGCCATCAGTGAGTCTAGCGGCCAAATGGGCGCCTACGAGCAGTACTTC.

J is TRBJ1-2 and V is TRBV7-2; the D gene is possibly TRBD1 (6 bases). CDR3 length: 18 amino acids. V was shortened by 4 bases and J by 4 bases, with 25 bases between the two germline ends. The V gene's germline CDR1 is SGHTA and CDR2 FQGNSA. CDR3 nucleotides: TGTGCCAGCAGCTCCGAACCGCCCGACAGGCCCGAGTTCTATGGCTACACCTTC. Its protein is CASSSEPPDRPEFYGYTF.

The CDR3 DNA sequence: TGTGCCAGCAGCCAAACCGGGACCGGGGAAAGCTATGGCTACACCTTC. Translation gives CASSQTGTGESYGYTF. J is TRBJ1-2 and V is TRBV5-6, with TRBD1 as a possible D gene (5 bases). V lost 4 bases, J lost 4 bases, and 20 bases lay in between. Germline CDR1 is SGHDT and CDR2 is YYEEEE. This CDR3 has 16 residues.

The V gene is TRBV29-1, the J gene TRBJ1-5; D uncertain. The CDR3 extends over 12 amino acids. Germline V gives CDR1 SQVTM, CDR2 ANQGSEA. V gave up 4 bases and J gave up 2 bases, with 6 bases separating them. The CDR3 DNA follows: TGCAGCGTTGTCGAGGGCAATCAGCCCCAGCATTTT. Encoded protein: CSVVEGNQPQHF.

V gene TRBV28 combines with J gene TRBJ1-2; 7 nucleotides match TRBD1. The CDR3 contains 14 residues. The V segment lost 3 bases and the J segment 2 bases; nucleotides outside the gene matches: 3. Germline CDR1 reads MDHEN; CDR2 reads SYDVKM. In nucleotides, the CDR3 is TGTGCCAGCAGTTTTACAGGGGCCAACTATGGCTACACCTTC. This sequence encodes CASSFTGANYGYTF.

A few counts support this clone. CDR3 nucleotides: TGTGCCAGCCACGACGGGGGGCCCCAGCATTTT. Its translation: CASHDGGPQHF. The rearrangement links TRBV28 to TRBJ1-5, with D possibly matching TRBD1 (5 bases). Between the trimmed V and J ends, which lost 8 bases and 9 bases, there was a span of 11 bases. This CDR3 spans 11 amino acids. Germline V gives CDR1 MDHEN, CDR2 SYDVKM.

The chain joins TRBV30 to TRBJ2-3; D is ambiguous. Germline values: CDR1 GTSNPN, CDR2 SVGIG (reference sequence). The ends were cut back, 0 bases at V and 0 bases at J, with 10 bases in the middle. The CDR3 consists of 15 residues. CDR3 sequence reads: CAWSVGSGSTDTQYF. The CDR3 bases are TGTGCCTGGAGTGTAGGTTCCGGGAGCACAGATACGCAGTATTTT.

V and J are TRBV7-2 and TRBJ2-3; 11 positions agree with TRBD2. The germline V gene encodes CDR1 SGHTA and CDR2 FQGNSA. The CDR3 is 17 amino acids. The trim removed 1 base at V and 2 bases at J, leaving 5 bases unmatched. The CDR3 is CASSLGLAGPYTDTQYF. DNA of the CDR3: TGTGCCAGCAGCTTAGGACTAGCGGGGCCGTACACAGATACGCAGTATTTT.

Only one count was recorded for this clone. The chain is built from TRBV9 and TRBJ2-7; D gene uncertain. CDR3 length: 14 residues. The V end was cut by 0 bases, the J end by 2 bases, with 9 bases between. CDR1 and CDR2 (germline): SGDLS, YYNGEE. The CDR3 here is CASSVGFDTYEQYF. The CDR3 DNA reads TGTGCCAGCAGCGTAGGATTTGATACCTACGAGCAGTACTTC.

This sequence joins TRBV28 and TRBJ2-7, with D perhaps given as TRBD1 or TRBD2 (5 bases each). The V gene's germline CDR1 is MDHEN and CDR2 SYDVKM. The CDR3 is 14 residues long. V dropped 1 base and J dropped 3 bases, with 10 bases sitting between them. In DNA form, the CDR3 reads TGTGCCAGCAGTTTATATGGGGGTCTCTACGAGCAGTACTTC. Residues: CASSLYGGLYEQYF. Full variable domain (remainder filled in from reference TRBV28 and TRBJ2-7): DVKVTQSSRYLVKRTGEKVFLECVQDMDHENMFWYRQDPGLGLRLIYFSYDVKMKEKGDIPEGYSVSREKKERFSLILESASTNQTSMYLCASSLYGGLYEQYFGPGTRLTVT.

The CDR3, as DNA: TGCGCCAGCTCTCCCGGGCAGGGGCGGACTGAAGCTTTCTTT. It translates to CASSPGQGRTEAFF. V usage is TRBV5-1 and J usage is TRBJ1-1; tentative D call: TRBD1 (6 bases). The CDR3 has 14 amino acids. V was clipped by 7 bases and J by 5 bases, with 18 bases between them. Germline CDR1 reads SGHRS; CDR2 reads YFSETQ. Full variable domain (outside the CDR3, taken from reference TRBV5-1 and TRBJ1-1): KAGVTQTPRYLIKTRGQQVTLSCSPISGHRSVSWYQQTPGQGLQFLFEYFSETQRNKGNFPGRFSGRQFSNSRSEMNVSTLELGDSALYLCASSPGQGRTEAFFGQGTRLTVV.

This clone was picked up a small number of times. The chain employs TRBV28 and TRBJ1-2; maybe TRBD1 (5 bases). CDR1 MDHEN and CDR2 SYDVKM come from the germline V gene. V lost 4 bases and J lost 4, with 13 bases in between. The CDR3 is 14 residues long. Here the CDR3 reads CASSSGSRVYGYTF. In DNA, the CDR3 is TGTGCCAGCAGTTCAGGGTCTCGCGTCTATGGCTACACCTTC.

This sequence joins TRBV19 and TRBJ1-5; TRBD1 matches 8 bases. This CDR3 region has 13 residues. CDR1 and CDR2 (germline): LNHDA, SQIVND (reference sequence). J was trimmed by 11 bases and V by 5 bases; bases with no gene match: 8. In DNA form, the CDR3 reads TGTGCCAGTAGTGGACAGGGAGGCGCGGCCCAGCATTTT. Translated, it gives CASSGQGGAAQHF.

This clone has only a few counts. The DNA for the CDR3 is TGTGCCAGCAGCCCGAAAGACAGGCTAGGTGAAAAACTGTTTTTT. It specifies CASSPKDRLGEKLFF. The rearrangement links TRBV7-9 to TRBJ1-4; possible D gene TRBD1, 6 bases. V was pared by 5 bases and J by 7 bases, with 17 bases between. The CDR3 is made up of 15 amino acids. CDR1 is SEHNR and CDR2 is FQNEAQ in the germline V gene (reference sequence).

V and J are TRBV4-3 and TRBJ1-1; D gene unclear. Germline V gives CDR1 LGHNA, CDR2 YSLEER. This CDR3 is 14 amino acids long. V gave up 0 bases and J gave up 1 base, with 6 bases separating them. CDR3 bases: TGCGCCAGCAGCCAAGAGGTCTGGAACACTGAAGCTTTCTTT. This sequence encodes CASSQEVWNTEAFF.

This rearrangement joins TRBV9 to TRBJ1-3, with a weak D call TRBD1 (5 bases). V was shortened by 0 bases and J by 3 bases, with 7 bases between the two germline ends. The germline V gene has CDR1 SGDLS and CDR2 YYNGEE. There are 14 residues in the CDR3. For the CDR3, the DNA is TGTGCCAGCAGCGTAGTGGGGGGTGGAAACACCATATATTTT. Translation: CASSVVGGGNTIYF.

This clone showed up just once. Other DNA sequences in the same sample also yield this CDR3. The rearrangement joins TRBV2 to TRBJ2-7; 9 bases are a match to TRBD1. Germline V CDR1 and CDR2: SNHLY, FYNNEI. The CDR3 spans 14 residues. Trimming took 3 bases from V and 3 from J; bases not matched to a gene: 3. CDR3 DNA: TGTGCCAGCAGTGACCGGGACAGGGTCTACGAGCAGTACTTC. It translates to CASSDRDRVYEQYF. Full variable domain (outside the CDR3, taken from reference TRBV2 and TRBJ2-7): EPEVTQTPSHQVTQMGQEVILRCVPISNHLYFYWYRQILGQKVEFLVSFYNNEISEKSEIFDDQFSVERPDGSNFTLKIRSTKLEDSAMYFCASSDRDRVYEQYFGPGTRLTVT.

The chain couples TRBV18 to TRBJ1-5, with D hard to call. CDR1 is KGHSH, CDR2 LQKENI, per germline. The CDR3 runs to 14 residues. V was clipped by 3 bases and J by 4 bases, with 10 bases between them. CDR3 sequence (DNA): TGTGCCAGCTCACCGCTGGTCACTAATCAGCCCCAGCATTTT. Its translation: CASSPLVTNQPQHF.

This clone was counted only a few times. V usage is TRBV2 and J usage is TRBJ2-5, with unresolved D. Germline lookup yields CDR1 SNHLY and CDR2 FYNNEI. V was clipped by 3 bases and J by 8 bases, with 10 bases between them. The CDR3 consists of 12 residues. The CDR3 coding sequence is TGTGCCAGCAGTGAGGCCCCCCCCACCCAGTACTTC. Its translation: CASSEAPPTQYF.

This chain links TRBV5-4 with TRBJ1-1; maybe TRBD1 (5 bases). Germline lookup yields CDR1 SGHNT and CDR2 YYREEE (reference sequence). CDR3 size: 14 residues. Trimming took off 2 bases at V and 4 bases at J, with 12 bases between the two ends. This chain's CDR3 is CASSFRGEGTEAFF. The CDR3, as DNA: TGTGCCAGCAGCTTCCGAGGGGAGGGCACTGAAGCTTTCTTT. The full variable domain, rest sourced from reference TRBV5-4 and TRBJ1-1, is ETGVTQSPTHLIKTRGQQVTLRCSSQSGHNTVSWYQQALGQGPQFIFQYYREEENGRGNFPPRFSGLQFPNYSSELNVNALELDDSALYLCASSFRGEGTEAFFGQGTRLTVV.

V gene TRBV5-8 combines with J gene TRBJ1-2; the D is unclear. The germline CDR1 and CDR2 sequences are SGHTS and YDEGEE. The CDR3 sequence is 14 residues long. V lost 2 bases to trimming and J lost 10 bases, with 18 bases between them. The CDR3 sequence: CASSLGQQTMVYTF. DNA of the CDR3: TGTGCCAGCAGCTTAGGCCAACAAACTATGGTCTACACCTTC.

The rearrangement links TRBV28 to TRBJ1-4, with 10 bases matching TRBD1. V was pared by 3 bases and J by 11 bases, with 12 bases of the junction left unmatched. The CDR3 spans 16 residues. Germline-derived CDR1 and CDR2 are MDHEN and SYDVKM. The CDR3 DNA follows: TGTGCCAGCAGTTTTTTGGGGACAGGGGAGAGAGGGAAACTGTTTTTT. Its translation is CASSFLGTGERGKLFF.

V gene TRBV25-1 combines with J gene TRBJ2-5; TRBD1 aligns across 7 bases. CDR3 length equals 14 residues. The germline gives CDR1 MGHDK, CDR2 SYGVNS. The V and J ends lost 9 bases and 2 bases, in that order; junction bases with no gene match: 9. The DNA of the CDR3 is TGTGCCAGTCGCCGGGACAGCAAACAAGAGACCCAGTACTTC. This gives the protein CASRRDSKQETQYF.